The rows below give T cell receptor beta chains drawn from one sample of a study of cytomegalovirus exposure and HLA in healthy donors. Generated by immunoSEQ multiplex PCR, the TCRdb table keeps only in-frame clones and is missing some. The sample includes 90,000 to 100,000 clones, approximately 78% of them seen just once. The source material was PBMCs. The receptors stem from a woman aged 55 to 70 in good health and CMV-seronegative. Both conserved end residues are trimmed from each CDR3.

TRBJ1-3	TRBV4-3	ASSQDRVLGGNTIY
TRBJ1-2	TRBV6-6	ASIGKADYGYT
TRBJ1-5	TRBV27	ASSLGLRQPQH
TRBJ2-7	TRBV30	AWRKGREQY
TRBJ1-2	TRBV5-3	ARSKEVSSGYT
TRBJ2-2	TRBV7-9	ASSFSQGGTGELF
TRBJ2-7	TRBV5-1	ASSKDRGSGYEQY
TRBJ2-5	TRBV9	ASSVAGTGVSGTQY
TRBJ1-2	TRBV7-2	ASSLGQGLRGYT
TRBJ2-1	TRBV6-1	ASSVTYNEQF
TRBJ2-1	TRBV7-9	ASSFTRETPHNEQF
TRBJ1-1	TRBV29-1	SVELGGNTEAF
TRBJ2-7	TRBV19	ASSWRTGSSYEQY
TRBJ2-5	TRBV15	ATSSAGARKETQY
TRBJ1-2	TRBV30	AWTRTPAGYT
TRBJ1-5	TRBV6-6	ASSYTGQGIGQPQH
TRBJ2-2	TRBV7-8	ASSLGGLTGELF
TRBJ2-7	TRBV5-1	ASSGGPSTFSYEQY
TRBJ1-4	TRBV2	ASFRGNNEKLF
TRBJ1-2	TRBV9	ASSGGQGALGGYT
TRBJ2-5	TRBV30	AWSLRLAGREETQY
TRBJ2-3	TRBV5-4	ASSGSTGLFFSDTQY
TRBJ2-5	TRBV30	AWTITEGTQY
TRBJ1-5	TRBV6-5	ASRGQGNQPQH
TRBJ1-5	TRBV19	ASSIIGTGDQPQH